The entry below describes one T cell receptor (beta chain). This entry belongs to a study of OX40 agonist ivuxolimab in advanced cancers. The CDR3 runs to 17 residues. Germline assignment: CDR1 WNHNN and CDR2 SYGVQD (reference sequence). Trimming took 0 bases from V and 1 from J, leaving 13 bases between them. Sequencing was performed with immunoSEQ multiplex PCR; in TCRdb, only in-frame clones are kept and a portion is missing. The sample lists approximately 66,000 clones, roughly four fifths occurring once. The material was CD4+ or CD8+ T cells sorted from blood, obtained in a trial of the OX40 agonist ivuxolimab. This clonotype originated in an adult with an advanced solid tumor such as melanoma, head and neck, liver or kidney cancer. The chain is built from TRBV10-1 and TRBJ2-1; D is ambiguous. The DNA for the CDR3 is TGCGCCAGCAGTGAGTCACTCGACAATGGGTCCTACAATGAGCAGTTCTTC. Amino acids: CASSESLDNGSYNEQFF.